This TCR beta chain is from a study of T cell repertoires in cytomegalovirus infection. Study-level information: Matching HLA type, along with CMV infection, was indicated by public TCR beta signatures.

TCRdb used MiXCR to reprocess the reads, holding one entry per CDR3 protein. The sample has 150,000 to 200,000 distinct CDR3 sequences; over 15% are singletons. The germline V gene encodes CDR1 DFQATT and CDR2 SNEGSKA (reference sequence). The V end was cut by 0 bases, the J end by 4 bases, with 16 bases between. The CDR3 has 15 amino acids. The rearrangement joins TRBV20-1 to TRBJ2-7; D is possibly TRBD1 (7 bases). The sequence was collected from a human donor in good health (CMV status not recorded). Some clones in this sample may be carry-over from other donors' samples. The sequencing sample was made of CD8+ T cells from PBMCs. Here the CDR3 reads CSARDPGRGDYEQYF. The CDR3 bases are TGCAGTGCTAGAGATCCGGGCAGGGGGGATTACGAGCAGTACTTC.